These 31 T cell receptor beta chains were all obtained from the same sample, sequenced in a study of T cell responses to AZD1222 COVID-19 vaccine. This table comes from immunoSEQ multiplex PCR, and its TCRdb copy is limited to in-frame clones, with some not included. This sample yields around 180,000 clones, of which 85% to 90% are seen a single time; under 8% belongs to the top ten. The sequenced sample was peripheral blood, obtained on day 0 of AZD1222 vaccination. The receptors come from an adult in good health.

The chain uses TRBV9 and TRBJ2-3; D might be TRBD2 (5 bases). Germline CDR1 reads SGDLS; CDR2 reads YYNGEE. Trimming took 3 bases from V and 6 from J, leaving 11 bases between them. The CDR3 sequence is 13 residues long. The CDR3 DNA sequence: TGTGCCAGCAGCGGAGGACTTCGGGATACGCAGTATTTT. Protein sequence: CASSGGLRDTQYF.

This clone was observed a single time. The J gene is TRBJ1-2, the V gene TRBV27, with D perhaps TRBD1 (5 bases). This CDR3 spans 13 amino acids. Per the germline V gene, CDR1 is MNHEY and CDR2 is SMNVEV (reference sequence). The V end was cut by 4 bases, the J end by 6 bases, with 12 bases between. The CDR3 bases are TGTGCCAGCAGTTCCGGGTCGGGGGATGGCTACACCTTC. Protein sequence: CASSSGSGDGYTF.

J is TRBJ2-1 and V is TRBV14, with 10 bases aligning to TRBD2. Germline V gives CDR1 SGHDN, CDR2 FVKESK. Losses at the gene ends were 4 bases for V and 13 bases for J; bases not matched to a gene: 10. The CDR3 spans 14 residues. The CDR3 nucleotides are TGTGCCAGCAGCCTCTCCGGGACTAGCGTAGCTCAGTTCTTC. Translation gives CASSLSGTSVAQFF.

J is TRBJ2-1 and V is TRBV9; D possibly corresponds to TRBD2 (6 bases). The CDR3 length is 15 residues. Germline CDR1 is SGDLS and CDR2 is YYNGEE. Trimming removed 3 bases from V and 9 bases from J, with 19 bases in between. CDR3 residues: CASSDGGSRSAEQFF. CDR3 bases: TGTGCCAGCAGCGATGGGGGGAGTCGATCGGCTGAGCAGTTCTTC.

This chain uses TRBV28 with TRBJ2-7; possible D gene TRBD2, 7 bases. The V end lost 2 bases, the J end lost 4 bases, and 15 bases lay between the germline ends. The length of the CDR3 is 15 residues. Germline assignment: CDR1 MDHEN and CDR2 SYDVKM. The CDR3 nucleotides are TGTGCCAGCAGTTTACGGGGGGCTTGGGGTTACGAGCAGTACTTC. Translation gives CASSLRGAWGYEQYF.

V gene TRBV5-1 combines with J gene TRBJ2-7; 8 positions agree with TRBD2. Germline V gene lookup returns CDR1 SGHRS and CDR2 YFSETQ. There are 16 residues in the CDR3. V lost 0 bases, J lost 0 bases, and 5 bases stayed unmatched. The DNA of the CDR3 is TGCGCCAGCAGCTTGGGATCTAGCGGGTCCTCCTACGAGCAGTACTTC. Translation gives CASSLGSSGSSYEQYF. Supplemented by reference TRBV5-1 and TRBJ2-7, the full variable domain reads KAGVTQTPRYLIKTRGQQVTLSCSPISGHRSVSWYQQTPGQGLQFLFEYFSETQRNKGNFPGRFSGRQFSNSRSEMNVSTLELGDSALYLCASSLGSSGSSYEQYFGPGTRLTVT.

This chain uses TRBV10-3 with TRBJ2-7; D assignment may be TRBD1 or TRBD2 (6 bases each). The germline gives CDR1 ENHRY, CDR2 SYGVKD. Between the trimmed V and J ends, which lost 0 bases and 0 bases, there was a span of 15 bases. CDR3 size: 17 residues. The DNA of the CDR3 is TGTGCCATCAGTGAGTCGAAGGGGGGCTGGAGCTCCTACGAGCAGTACTTC. It translates to CAISESKGGWSSYEQYF.

This clone has just one count. CDR3 nucleotides: TGTGCCAGCAGCTGGCGATCGGCCAAACCTGGGGCCAACGTCCTGACTTTC. Residues: CASSWRSAKPGANVLTF. The chain links TRBV5-8 to TRBJ2-6; no firm D call. Germline V lookup: CDR1 SGHTS, CDR2 YDEGEE. This CDR3 is built from 17 residues. V was clipped by 3 bases and J by 2 bases, with 15 bases between them.

The chain combines TRBV9 with TRBJ2-5; maybe TRBD2 (6 bases). This CDR3 has 14 residues. Trimming took 4 bases from V and 7 from J, leaving 17 bases between them. Germline CDR1 reads SGDLS; CDR2 reads YYNGEE. The CDR3 loop is CASSHPGLSRTQYF. The CDR3 DNA follows: TGTGCCAGCAGCCACCCGGGACTCTCGCGGACCCAGTACTTC.

The V and J genes are TRBV29-1 and TRBJ2-5; 8 bases align to TRBD2. Germline-derived CDR1 and CDR2 are SQVTM and ANQGSEA. V dropped 7 bases and J dropped 5; count of bases not matched to a gene: 9. The CDR3 contains 13 residues. This CDR3 reads CSEGGTREETQYF. In DNA, the CDR3 is TGCAGCGAGGGGGGGACTAGGGAGGAGACCCAGTACTTC.

This clone was observed once. CDR3 DNA sequence: TGTGCCAGCAGTGGCAGGTCTGGAAACACCATATATTTT. This codes for CASSGRSGNTIYF. This chain uses TRBV6-6 with TRBJ1-3; D not certain. The CDR3 has 13 residues. Germline CDR1 reads MNHNY; CDR2 reads SVGAGI (reference sequence). The germline V and J ends were trimmed by 5 bases and 1 base, with 6 bases remaining between them.

This chain joins TRBV27 and TRBJ2-3; 7 bases agree with TRBD1. The V and J ends lost 5 bases and 7 bases, in that order; junction bases with no gene match: 6. The germline CDR1 and CDR2 sequences are MNHEY and SMNVEV (reference sequence). This CDR3 comprises 13 residues. The CDR3 DNA reads TGTGCCAGCAGTGGGTCGACAGGGCATACGCAGTATTTT. It codes for CASSGSTGHTQYF.

In DNA, the CDR3 is TGTGCCAGCAGCTCTCTGATTGGACAGCCCCAGCATTTT. The encoded protein is CASSSLIGQPQHF. The chain combines TRBV7-8 with TRBJ1-5; D unresolved. This CDR3 spans 13 amino acids. In germline, CDR1 is SGHVS, CDR2 FQNEAQ. Trimming stripped 4 bases from V and 7 bases from J, with 11 bases between.

CDR3 amino acids: CASSLVPGGYGYTF. CDR3 sequence (DNA): TGTGCCAGCAGCTTAGTTCCAGGGGGGTATGGCTACACCTTC. This rearrangement joins TRBV7-9 to TRBJ1-2; 7 positions match TRBD1. This CDR3 has 14 amino acids. Germline V gives CDR1 SEHNR, CDR2 FQNEAQ (reference sequence). The junction had 4 bases not matched to a gene; V was cut back by 1 base and J by 5 bases.

The chain couples TRBV28 to TRBJ1-4, with D uncertain. V was pared by 1 base and J by 2 bases, with 8 bases between. The germline gives CDR1 MDHEN, CDR2 SYDVKM. This CDR3 contains 15 residues. The CDR3 protein is CASSLSGRTNEKLFF. The CDR3 bases are TGTGCCAGCAGTTTATCTGGCAGGACTAATGAAAAACTGTTTTTT.

The chain uses TRBV5-1 and TRBJ2-3; 11 bases are shared with TRBD2. The V gene's germline CDR1 is SGHRS and CDR2 YFSETQ. The CDR3 has 15 amino acids. V gave up 8 bases and J gave up 3 bases; unmatched junction bases: 8. The CDR3, as DNA: TGCGCCAGTCGGGTGACTAGCGGGACTACAGATACGCAGTATTTT. It specifies CASRVTSGTTDTQYF.

The chain employs TRBV6-1 and TRBJ2-3; TRBD1 is a possible D gene (5 bases). V was shortened by 4 bases and J by 2 bases, with 16 bases between the two germline ends. The germline V gene has CDR1 MNHNS and CDR2 SASEGT. The CDR3 spans 16 residues. The CDR3 coding sequence is TGTGCCAGCAGTGTGAAGGGGCTAAGTGTCACAGATACGCAGTATTTT. Protein product: CASSVKGLSVTDTQYF.

V usage is TRBV6-4 and J usage is TRBJ2-5, with D possibly TRBD1 on 6 matching bases. The CDR3 loop spans 15 amino acids. Germline V gives CDR1 MRHNA, CDR2 SNTAGT. V lost 0 bases and J 5 bases, leaving 13 bases between the germline ends. The CDR3 protein is CASSDSSGVKETQYF. CDR3 DNA sequence: TGTGCCAGCAGTGACTCTTCAGGGGTAAAGGAGACCCAGTACTTC.

This rearrangement joins TRBV5-6 to TRBJ1-4, with D maybe TRBD1 (5 bases). Trimming took 0 bases from V and 8 from J, leaving 11 bases between them. Germline V gene sequence: CDR1 SGHDT, CDR2 YYEEEE. The CDR3 sequence is 14 residues long. CDR3 DNA: TGTGCCAGCAGCTTGGGCAGGGCTAGCGAAAAACTGTTTTTT. Translating it yields CASSLGRASEKLFF. Filled out from reference TRBV5-6 and TRBJ1-4, the complete variable domain reads DAGVTQSPTHLIKTRGQQVTLRCSPKSGHDTVSWYQQALGQGPQFIFQYYEEEERQRGNFPDRFSGHQFPNYSSELNVNALLLGDSALYLCASSLGRASEKLFFGSGTQLSVL.

This clone has a single count. The chain uses TRBV19 and TRBJ1-5; TRBD1 matches 8 bases. CDR1 is LNHDA and CDR2 is SQIVND in the germline V gene (reference sequence). The CDR3 contains 17 residues. J gave up 3 bases and V 8 bases, and 15 bases lay outside the gene matches. The CDR3 spells CASDRYRDRTSNQPQHF. The CDR3 coding sequence is TGTGCCAGTGACCGGTACCGGGACAGGACCTCCAATCAGCCCCAGCATTTT.

The rearrangement links TRBV5-1 to TRBJ2-3; 7 nucleotides match TRBD1. CDR1 is SGHRS, CDR2 YFSETQ, per germline. The CDR3 loop spans 14 amino acids. V lost 5 bases and J lost 2; bases outside the gene matches: 5. CDR3 residues: CASRWDSNTDTQYF. The CDR3 DNA sequence: TGCGCCAGCAGATGGGACAGCAACACAGATACGCAGTATTTT.

This rearrangement joins TRBV3-1 (or the pseudogene TRBV3-2) to TRBJ1-1; D remains unclear. Trimming took off 2 bases at V and 1 base at J, with 5 bases between the two ends. This CDR3 is built from 13 residues. Germline loops: CDR1 LGHDT, CDR2 YNNKEL (reference sequence). For the CDR3, the DNA is TGTGCCAGCAGCCAAATGGAGAACACTGAAGCTTTCTTT. Translation gives CASSQMENTEAFF.

The rearrangement links TRBV28 to TRBJ1-1; the D is unclear. Trimming pared 7 bases from V and 5 bases from J, leaving 14 bases between. This CDR3 is built from 13 residues. The germline CDR1 and CDR2 sequences are MDHEN and SYDVKM. CDR3 protein: CASTVSQRTEAFF. The CDR3 DNA sequence: TGTGCCAGCACAGTTTCACAGAGGACTGAAGCTTTCTTT.

The chain carries TRBV18 and TRBJ1-4; unclear D gene. Germline CDR1 and CDR2: KGHSH and LQKENI. This CDR3 has 13 amino acids. Trimming pared 3 bases from V and 7 bases from J, leaving 9 bases between. CDR3 region: CASSPSLFEKLFF. The CDR3, as DNA: TGTGCCAGCTCACCCTCTTTGTTTGAAAAACTGTTTTTT.

The chain joins TRBV12-3 or TRBV12-4 to TRBJ1-1; D might be TRBD1 (5 bases). V lost 5 bases, J lost 1 base, and 5 bases lay in between. This CDR3 spans 12 amino acids. This CDR3 reads CASSGGNTEAFF. Here the CDR3 DNA reads TGTGCCAGCAGTGGGGGGAACACTGAAGCTTTCTTT.

The chain has TRBV6-4 and TRBJ2-5; the D gene could be TRBD1 or TRBD2 (5 bases each). Trimming cost V 6 bases and J 1 base, with 15 bases left between them. In germline, CDR1 is MRHNA, CDR2 SNTAGT. The CDR3 contains 15 residues. The CDR3 is CASSPQPGSQETQYF. The DNA of the CDR3 is TGTGCCAGCAGCCCTCAACCAGGGAGCCAAGAGACCCAGTACTTC.

With regard to this clone: At one boundary the junction diverges from the germline segment, which might be a read error. This rearrangement joins TRBV7-2 to TRBJ2-3, with TRBD2 matching 10 bases. The CDR3 consists of 13 residues. CDR1 is SGHTA and CDR2 is FQGNSA in the germline V gene. CDR3 in DNA: TGTGCCAGCAGGTTAGCGGGAGGAGATACGCAGTATTTT. It translates to CASRLAGGDTQYF.

The rearrangement links TRBV2 to TRBJ1-6, with TRBD1 matching over 8 bases. With V trimmed by 4 bases and J by 9 bases, 8 bases remained unmatched. The CDR3 runs to 15 residues. CDR1 and CDR2 from the germline V gene are SNHLY and FYNNEI. CDR3 sequence (DNA): TGTGCCAGCAGTGGGCAGGGGGCTAGTGCTTCACCCCTCCACTTT. Translated, it gives CASSGQGASASPLHF. The complete variable domain, with remaining parts taken from reference TRBV2 and TRBJ1-6, reads EPEVTQTPSHQVTQMGQEVILRCVPISNHLYFYWYRQILGQKVEFLVSFYNNEISEKSEIFDDQFSVERPDGSNFTLKIRSTKLEDSAMYFCASSGQGASASPLHFGNGTRLTVT.

This CDR3 reads CASSQGQGGSPLHF. The CDR3 DNA reads as TGTGCCAGCAGCCAAGGACAGGGCGGGTCACCCCTCCACTTT. The chain couples TRBV4-2 to TRBJ1-6, with TRBD1 identical over 7 bases. CDR1 and CDR2 from the germline V gene are LGHNA and YNFKEQ. V trimming: 1 base; J trimming: 10 bases; junction bases outside the gene matches: 4. The CDR3 consists of 14 residues.

This chain uses TRBV4-2 with TRBJ2-1, with TRBD1 identical over 7 bases. The CDR3 length is 14 residues. Germline V CDR1 and CDR2: LGHNA, YNFKEQ. Germline trimming cut 5 bases from V and 5 bases from J; bases unmatched to any gene: 6. Written as DNA, the CDR3 is TGTGCCAGCAGCGTTCGGGACAGAAACAATGAGCAGTTCTTC. Its translation is CASSVRDRNNEQFF.

This clone has just one count. CDR3 loop: CASSLLLTGELFF. The CDR3 DNA reads TGTGCCAGCAGTTTATTACTCACCGGGGAGCTGTTTTTT. The chain couples TRBV28 to TRBJ2-2; D unclear. The germline V gene encodes CDR1 MDHEN and CDR2 SYDVKM. V was clipped by 1 base and J by 4 bases, with 4 bases between them. This CDR3 is 13 amino acids long.